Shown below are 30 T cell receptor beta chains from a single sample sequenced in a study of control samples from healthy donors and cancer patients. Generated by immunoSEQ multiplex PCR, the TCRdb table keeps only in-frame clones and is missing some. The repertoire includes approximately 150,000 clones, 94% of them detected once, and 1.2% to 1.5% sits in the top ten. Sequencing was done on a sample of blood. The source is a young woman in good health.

The CDR3 region has the DNA TGTGCCAGCAGCCCCCCGGGCCCTGCGGTTGAAAAACTGTTTTTT. Amino acid sequence: CASSPPGPAVEKLFF. V usage is TRBV7-8 and J usage is TRBJ1-4; D uncertain. Germline V gene sequence: CDR1 SGHVS, CDR2 FQNEAQ. With 5 bases removed from V and 7 bases from J, the gap between germline ends came to 17 bases. This CDR3 region has 15 residues.

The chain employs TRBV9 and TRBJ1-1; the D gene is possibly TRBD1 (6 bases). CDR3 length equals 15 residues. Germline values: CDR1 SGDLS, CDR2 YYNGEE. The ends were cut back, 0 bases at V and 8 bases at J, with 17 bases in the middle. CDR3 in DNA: TGTGCCAGCAGCGTAGAAGCCAGGGGATTCCAAGAAGCTTTCTTT. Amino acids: CASSVEARGFQEAFF.

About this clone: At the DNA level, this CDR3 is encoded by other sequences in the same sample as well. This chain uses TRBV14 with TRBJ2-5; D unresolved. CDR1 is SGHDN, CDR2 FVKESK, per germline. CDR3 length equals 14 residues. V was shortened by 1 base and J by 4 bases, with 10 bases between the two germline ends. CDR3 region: CASSQGARSETQYF. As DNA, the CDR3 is TGTGCCAGCAGCCAAGGGGCGAGGTCAGAGACCCAGTACTTC.

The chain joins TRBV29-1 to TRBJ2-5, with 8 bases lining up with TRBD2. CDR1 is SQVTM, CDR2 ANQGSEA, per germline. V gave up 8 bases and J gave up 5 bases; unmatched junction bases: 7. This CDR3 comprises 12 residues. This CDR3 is CSTGGVRETQYF. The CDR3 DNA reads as TGCAGCACCGGGGGGGTCAGGGAGACCCAGTACTTC.

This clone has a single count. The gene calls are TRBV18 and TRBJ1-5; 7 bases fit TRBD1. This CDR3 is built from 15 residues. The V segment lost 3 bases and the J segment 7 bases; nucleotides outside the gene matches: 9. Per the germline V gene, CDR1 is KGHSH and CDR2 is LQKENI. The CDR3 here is CASSPRQGYGQPQHF. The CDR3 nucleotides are TGTGCCAGCTCACCCCGACAGGGTTACGGGCAGCCCCAGCATTTT.

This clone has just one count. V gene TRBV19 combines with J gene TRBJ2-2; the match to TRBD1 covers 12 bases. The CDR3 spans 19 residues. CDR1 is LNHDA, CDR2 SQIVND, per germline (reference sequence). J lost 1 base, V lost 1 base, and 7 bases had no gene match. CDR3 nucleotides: TGTGCCAGTAGTATAGGCGGGGGACAGGGGGCTGTGAACACCGGGGAGCTGTTTTTT. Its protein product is CASSIGGGQGAVNTGELFF.

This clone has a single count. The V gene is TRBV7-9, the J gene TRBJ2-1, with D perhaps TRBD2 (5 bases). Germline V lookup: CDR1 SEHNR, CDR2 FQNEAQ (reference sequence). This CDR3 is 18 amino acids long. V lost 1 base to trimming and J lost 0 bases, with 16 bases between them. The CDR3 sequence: CASSLGGDLYTSYNEQFF. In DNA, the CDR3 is TGTGCCAGCAGCTTAGGGGGAGACCTTTACACCTCCTACAATGAGCAGTTCTTC.

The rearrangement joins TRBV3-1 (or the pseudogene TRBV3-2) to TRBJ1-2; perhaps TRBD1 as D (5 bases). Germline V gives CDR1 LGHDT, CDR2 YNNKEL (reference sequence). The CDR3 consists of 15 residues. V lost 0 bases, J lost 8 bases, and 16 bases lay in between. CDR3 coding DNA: TGTGCCAGCAGCCAAGACTTATTCGGGACGGCGGGCTACACCTTC. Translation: CASSQDLFGTAGYTF.

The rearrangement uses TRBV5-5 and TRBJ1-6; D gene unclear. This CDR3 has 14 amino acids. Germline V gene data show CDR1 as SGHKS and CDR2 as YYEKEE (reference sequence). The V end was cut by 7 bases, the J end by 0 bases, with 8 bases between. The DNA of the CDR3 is TGTGCCAGCGGCCTGAACTCCTATAATTCACCCCTCCACTTT. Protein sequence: CASGLNSYNSPLHF.

CDR3 in DNA: TGTGCCAGTCTCCCCCTATTGCCTAACTATGGCTACACCTTC. It specifies CASLPLLPNYGYTF. V is TRBV28 and J is TRBJ1-2; D is uncertain. Germline-derived CDR1 and CDR2 are MDHEN and SYDVKM. V gave up 9 bases and J gave up 0 bases, with 14 bases separating them. The CDR3 has 14 amino acids.

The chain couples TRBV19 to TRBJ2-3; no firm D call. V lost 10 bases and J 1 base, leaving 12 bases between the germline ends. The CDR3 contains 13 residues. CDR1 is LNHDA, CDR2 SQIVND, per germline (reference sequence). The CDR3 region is CATAPGRTDTQYF. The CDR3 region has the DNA TGTGCCACCGCTCCGGGTCGCACAGATACGCAGTATTTT.

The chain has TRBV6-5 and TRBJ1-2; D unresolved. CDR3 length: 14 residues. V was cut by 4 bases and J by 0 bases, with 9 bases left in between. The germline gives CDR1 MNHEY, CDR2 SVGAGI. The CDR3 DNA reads TGTGCCAGCAGTTTTGGTGGGTCTAACTATGGCTACACCTTC. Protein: CASSFGGSNYGYTF.

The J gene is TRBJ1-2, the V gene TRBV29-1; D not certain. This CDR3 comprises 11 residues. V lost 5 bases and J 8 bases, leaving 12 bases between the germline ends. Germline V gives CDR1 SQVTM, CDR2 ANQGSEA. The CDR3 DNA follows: TGCAGCGTTCTGGGAATTGGGGGCTACACCTTC. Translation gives CSVLGIGGYTF.

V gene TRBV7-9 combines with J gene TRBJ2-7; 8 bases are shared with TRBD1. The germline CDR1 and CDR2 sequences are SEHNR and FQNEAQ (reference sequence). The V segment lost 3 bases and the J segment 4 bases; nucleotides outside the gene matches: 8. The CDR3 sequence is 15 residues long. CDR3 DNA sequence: TGTGCCAGCAGCTTTGCCGGGACAGGAGATTACGAGCAGTACTTC. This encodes CASSFAGTGDYEQYF.

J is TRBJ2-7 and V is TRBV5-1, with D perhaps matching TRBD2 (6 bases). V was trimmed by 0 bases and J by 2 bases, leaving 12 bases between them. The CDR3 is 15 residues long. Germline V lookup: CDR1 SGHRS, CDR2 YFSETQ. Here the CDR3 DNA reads TGCGCCAGCAGCTTGGGCGGAGGGAACACCTACGAGCAGTACTTC. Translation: CASSLGGGNTYEQYF.

CDR3 sequence reads: CASSESTPSPLHF. The CDR3 DNA sequence: TGCGCCAGCAGTGAGTCGACGCCTTCACCCCTCCACTTT. The V call is TRBV10-1, the J call TRBJ1-6; D not resolved. Germline CDR1 is WNHNN and CDR2 is SYGVQD (reference sequence). Between the trimmed V and J ends, which lost 0 bases and 9 bases, there was a span of 6 bases. The CDR3 extends over 13 amino acids.

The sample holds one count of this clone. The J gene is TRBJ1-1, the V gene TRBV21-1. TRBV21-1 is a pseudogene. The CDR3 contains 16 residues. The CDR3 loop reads CASSKGMRTTPPEAFF. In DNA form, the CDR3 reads TGTGCCAGCAGCAAAGGCATGAGAACGACCCCTCCTGAAGCTTTCTTT.

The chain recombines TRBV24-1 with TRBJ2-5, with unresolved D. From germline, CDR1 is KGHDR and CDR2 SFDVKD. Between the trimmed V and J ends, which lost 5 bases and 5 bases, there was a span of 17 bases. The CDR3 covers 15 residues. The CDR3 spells CATSVSSGPPETQYF. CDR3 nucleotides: TGTGCCACCAGTGTTTCTTCCGGGCCACCCGAGACCCAGTACTTC.

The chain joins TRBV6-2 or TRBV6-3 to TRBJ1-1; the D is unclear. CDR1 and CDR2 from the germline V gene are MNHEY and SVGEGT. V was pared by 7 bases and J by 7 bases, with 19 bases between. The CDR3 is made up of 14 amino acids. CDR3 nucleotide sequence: TGTGCCAGCACCCCCTCCGCCACACCTTTTGAAGCTTTCTTT. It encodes CASTPSATPFEAFF.

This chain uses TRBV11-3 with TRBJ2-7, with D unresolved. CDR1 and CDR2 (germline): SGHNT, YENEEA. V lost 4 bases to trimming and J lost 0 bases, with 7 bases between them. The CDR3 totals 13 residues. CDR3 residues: CASSSTDSYEQYF. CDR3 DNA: TGTGCCAGCAGCTCCACCGACTCCTACGAGCAGTACTTC.

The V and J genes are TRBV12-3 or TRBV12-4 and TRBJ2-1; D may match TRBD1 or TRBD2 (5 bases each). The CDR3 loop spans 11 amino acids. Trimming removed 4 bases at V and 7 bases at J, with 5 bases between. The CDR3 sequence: CASSWGNEQFF. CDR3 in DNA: TGTGCCAGCAGTTGGGGGAATGAGCAGTTCTTC.

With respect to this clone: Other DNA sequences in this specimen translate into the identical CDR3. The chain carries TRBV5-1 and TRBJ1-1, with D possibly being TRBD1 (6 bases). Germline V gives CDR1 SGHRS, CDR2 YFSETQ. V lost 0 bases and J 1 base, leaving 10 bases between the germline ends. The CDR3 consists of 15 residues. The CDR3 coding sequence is TGCGCCAGCAGCTTGGTGGCAGGGGCGAACACTGAAGCTTTCTTT. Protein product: CASSLVAGANTEAFF.

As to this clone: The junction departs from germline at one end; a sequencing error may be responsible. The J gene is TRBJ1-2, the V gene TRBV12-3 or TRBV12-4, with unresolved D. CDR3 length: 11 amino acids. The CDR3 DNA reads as TGTGCCAGCAGTTCCCGTTCCCGTGAAGACTTC. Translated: CASSSRSREDF.

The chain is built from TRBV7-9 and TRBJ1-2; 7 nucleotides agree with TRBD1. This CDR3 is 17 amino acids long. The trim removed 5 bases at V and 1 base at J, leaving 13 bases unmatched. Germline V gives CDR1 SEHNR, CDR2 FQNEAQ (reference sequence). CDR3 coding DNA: TGTGCCAGCAGCCCTTCTTTACCGGGACAGATTAACTATGGCTACACCTTC. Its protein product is CASSPSLPGQINYGYTF.

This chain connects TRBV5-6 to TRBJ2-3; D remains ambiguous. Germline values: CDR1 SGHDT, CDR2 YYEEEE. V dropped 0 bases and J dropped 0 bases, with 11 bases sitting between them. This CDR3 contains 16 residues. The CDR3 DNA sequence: TGTGCCAGCAGCTTGGAGGAGAGAGTTAGCACAGATACGCAGTATTTT. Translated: CASSLEERVSTDTQYF.

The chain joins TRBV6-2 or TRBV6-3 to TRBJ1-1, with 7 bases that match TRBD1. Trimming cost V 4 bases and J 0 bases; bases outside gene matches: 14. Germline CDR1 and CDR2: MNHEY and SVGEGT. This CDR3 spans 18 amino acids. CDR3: CASSSDREYRGLNTEAFF. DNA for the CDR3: TGTGCCAGCAGTTCCGACAGGGAATACAGGGGACTGAACACTGAAGCTTTCTTT.

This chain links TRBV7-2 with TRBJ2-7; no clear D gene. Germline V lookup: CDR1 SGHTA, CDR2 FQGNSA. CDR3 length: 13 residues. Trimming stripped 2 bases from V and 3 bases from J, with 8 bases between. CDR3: CASSLLNSYEQYF. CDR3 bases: TGTGCCAGCAGCTTATTAAACAGCTACGAGCAGTACTTC.

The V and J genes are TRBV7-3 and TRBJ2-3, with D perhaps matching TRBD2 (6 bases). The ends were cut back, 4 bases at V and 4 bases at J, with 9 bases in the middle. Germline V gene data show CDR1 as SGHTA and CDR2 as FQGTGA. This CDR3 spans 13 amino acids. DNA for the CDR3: TGTGCCAGCAGCTCGGGAGCCTCAGATACGCAGTATTTT. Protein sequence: CASSSGASDTQYF.

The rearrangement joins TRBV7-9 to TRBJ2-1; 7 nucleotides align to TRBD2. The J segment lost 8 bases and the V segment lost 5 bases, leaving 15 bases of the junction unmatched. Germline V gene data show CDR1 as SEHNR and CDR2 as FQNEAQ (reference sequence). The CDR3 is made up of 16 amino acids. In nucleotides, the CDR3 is TGTGCCAGCAGCCCACTCACTGGCGGGAGTTTCCATGAGCAGTTCTTC. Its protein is CASSPLTGGSFHEQFF.

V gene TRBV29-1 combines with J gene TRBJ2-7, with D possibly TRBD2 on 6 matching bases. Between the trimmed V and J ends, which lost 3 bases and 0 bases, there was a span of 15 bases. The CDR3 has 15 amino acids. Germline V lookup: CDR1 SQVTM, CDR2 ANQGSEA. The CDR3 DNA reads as TGCAGCGTTGACAGTCTGGAGGGAAGCTCCTACGAGCAGTACTTC. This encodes CSVDSLEGSSYEQYF.